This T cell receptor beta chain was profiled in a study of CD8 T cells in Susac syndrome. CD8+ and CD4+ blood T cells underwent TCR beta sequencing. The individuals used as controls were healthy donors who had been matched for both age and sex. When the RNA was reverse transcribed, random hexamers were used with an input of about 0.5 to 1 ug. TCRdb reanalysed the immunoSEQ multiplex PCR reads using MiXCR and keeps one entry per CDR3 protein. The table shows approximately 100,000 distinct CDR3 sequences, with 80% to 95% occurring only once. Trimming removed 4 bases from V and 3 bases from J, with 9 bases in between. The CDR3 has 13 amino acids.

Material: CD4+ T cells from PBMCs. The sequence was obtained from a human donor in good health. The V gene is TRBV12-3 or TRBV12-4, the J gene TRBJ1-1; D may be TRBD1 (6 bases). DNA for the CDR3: TGTGCCAGCAGTTCCGCAGGGGACACTGAAGCTTTCTTT. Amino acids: CASSSAGDTEAFF.